Described below is a single T cell receptor (beta chain) sequence and its context. There is no known antigen for this receptor. No base qualities exist here, and no much larger clone lies one base off it. The sample belongs to a study of OX40 agonist ivuxolimab in advanced cancers. Looking at the study overall: Ivuxolimab was a fully human IgG2 agonistic monoclonal antibody targeting the costimulatory receptor OX40 (CD134). Intravenous ivuxolimab was administered to patients every 2 weeks at six dose levels: 0.01, 0.1, 0.3, 1.5, 3 and 10 mg/kg. Among the approximately 50 dose-escalation patients, some 20 had hepatocellular carcinoma, roughly 15 melanoma, 9 renal cell carcinoma and 9 head and neck cancer. In the dose-escalation cohort, more than 75% of patients were male, and the mean age was roughly 60 years, with a range of about 23 to 80. Patients were allowed to have had prior anti-PD-1, anti-PD-L1 or anti-CTLA-4 therapy, and 30% to 40% of the dose-escalation patients had been treated with checkpoint inhibitors. Partial responses were achieved by three dose-escalation patients, of whom one had hepatocellular carcinoma and two had cutaneous melanoma. The point of sequencing TCRbeta in the periphery was to test whether ivuxolimab changed TCR sequence diversity and drove clonal T-cell expansion. The paper covers the monotherapy dose-escalation part of the phase I ivuxolimab trial, which included N of about 50 patients.

Patients with a history of autoimmune disease or receiving systemic immunosuppression were excluded from the trial. Peripheral blood for TCR sequencing was drawn from every dose cohort at baseline, at cycle 4 day 1 and at cycle 7 day 1. The samples were drawn from a first-in-human, open-label, multicenter phase I dose-escalation trial of ivuxolimab. The trial enrolled adults with locally advanced or metastatic head and neck squamous cell, hepatocellular, melanoma or renal cell carcinoma. Before TCR sequencing, CD4+ and CD8+ T cells were separately sorted from peripheral blood. Findings and caveats that apply to the study as a whole: In the 0.1-3.0 mg/kg groups, partial responders had among the lowest normalized peripheral clonal expansion, particularly in CD8+ T cells. The antigen specificity of the clonally expanded peripheral T cells was not determined. After ivuxolimab, CD8+ T cells had more expanded clones than CD4+ T cells on average. At doses of 0.1 to 3.0 mg/kg, clonal expansion of both CD4+ and CD8+ T cells in blood was seen between baseline and week 6. Low levels of normalized T-cell clonal expansion were also seen in some nonresponding patients.

Genomic DNA was extracted from sorted cells for sequencing of the TCRbeta CDR3 region. TCRbeta CDR3 regions were sequenced using the immunoSEQ Assay. Imported from immuneACCESS, the table was reduced by TCRdb to in-frame sequences with V and J called. These copies leave out some clones; in studies compared against another copy, an unresolved V gene accounts for under half, and the cause of the remainder is not known. Counted in this sample were about 100,000 clones; approximately 90% of them appeared once. 0.5% to 0.65% of the sample is held by the ten biggest clonotypes. This specimen was CD4+ or CD8+ T cells sorted from blood, taken in a trial of the OX40 agonist ivuxolimab. This clonotype was obtained from an adult with an advanced solid tumor such as melanoma, head and neck, liver or kidney cancer.

The nucleotide sequence is given as TGTGCCAGCAGTTACTCGACGTACACTGAAGCTTTCTTT. Translation gives CASSYSTYTEAFF. The chain is assembled from TRBV6-6 and TRBJ1-1, with no D gene named confidently. V was cut back by 0 bases and J by 3 bases, leaving a gap of 5 bases between them. CDR1 and CDR2, looked up from the germline V gene (reference sequence), are MNHNY and SVGAGI. The CDR3 starts with the cysteine, ends with the phenylalanine, and has 13 residues. Here the CDR3 DNA is all that survives: 39 bases in frame from base 1.